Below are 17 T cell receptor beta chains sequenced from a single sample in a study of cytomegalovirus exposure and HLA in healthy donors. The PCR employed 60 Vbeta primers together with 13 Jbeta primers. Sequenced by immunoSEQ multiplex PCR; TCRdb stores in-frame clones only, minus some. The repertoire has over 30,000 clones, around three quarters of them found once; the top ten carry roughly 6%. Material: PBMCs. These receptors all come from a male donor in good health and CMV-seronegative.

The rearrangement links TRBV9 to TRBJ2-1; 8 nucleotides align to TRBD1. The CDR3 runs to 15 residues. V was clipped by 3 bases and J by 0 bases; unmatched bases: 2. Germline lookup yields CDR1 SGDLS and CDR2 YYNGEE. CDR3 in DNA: TGTGCCAGCAGCGGAGGGACAGGCTCCTACAATGAGCAGTTCTTC. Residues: CASSGGTGSYNEQFF. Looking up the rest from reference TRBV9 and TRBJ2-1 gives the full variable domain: DSGVTQTPKHLITATGQRVTLRCSPRSGDLSVYWYQQSLDQGLQFLIQYYNGEERAKGNILERFSAQQFPDLHSELNLSSLELGDSALYFCASSGGTGSYNEQFFGPGTRLTVL.

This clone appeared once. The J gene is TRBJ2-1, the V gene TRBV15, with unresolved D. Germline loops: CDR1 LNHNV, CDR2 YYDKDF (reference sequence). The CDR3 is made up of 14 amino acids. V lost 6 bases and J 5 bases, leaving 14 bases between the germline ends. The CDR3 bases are TGTGCCACCAGACTGCCCTCAAGAGACAATGAGCAGTTCTTC. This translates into CATRLPSRDNEQFF.

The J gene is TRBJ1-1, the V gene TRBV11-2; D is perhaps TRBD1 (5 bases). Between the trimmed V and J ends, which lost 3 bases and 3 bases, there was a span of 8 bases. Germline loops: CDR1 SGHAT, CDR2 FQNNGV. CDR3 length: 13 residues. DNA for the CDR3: TGTGCCAGCAGCTTTTCAGGGTACACTGAAGCTTTCTTT. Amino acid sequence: CASSFSGYTEAFF.

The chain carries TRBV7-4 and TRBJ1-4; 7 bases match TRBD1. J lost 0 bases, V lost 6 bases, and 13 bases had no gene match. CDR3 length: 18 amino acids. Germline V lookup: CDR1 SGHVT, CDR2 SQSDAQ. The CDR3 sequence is CASRCRSPGTATNEKLFF. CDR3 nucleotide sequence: TGTGCCAGCAGGTGTCGTTCGCCCGGGACAGCAACTAATGAAAAACTGTTTTTT. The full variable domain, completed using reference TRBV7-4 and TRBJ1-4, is GAGVSQSPRYKVAKRGRDVALRCDSISGHVTLYWYRQTLGQGSEVLTYSQSDAQRDKSGRPSGRFSAERPERSVSTLKIQRTEQGDSAVYLCASRCRSPGTATNEKLFFGSGTQLSVL.

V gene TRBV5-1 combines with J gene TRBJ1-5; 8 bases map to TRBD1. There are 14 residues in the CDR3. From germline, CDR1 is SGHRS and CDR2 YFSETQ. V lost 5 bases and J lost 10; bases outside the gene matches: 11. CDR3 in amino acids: CASSLTGAVGPQHF. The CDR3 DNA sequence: TGCGCCAGCAGTTTGACAGGGGCAGTCGGTCCCCAGCATTTT.

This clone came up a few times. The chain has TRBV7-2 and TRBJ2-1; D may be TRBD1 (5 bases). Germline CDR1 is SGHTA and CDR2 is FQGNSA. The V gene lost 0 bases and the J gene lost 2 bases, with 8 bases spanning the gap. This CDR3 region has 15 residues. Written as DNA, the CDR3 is TGTGCCAGCAGCTTAGCGCCAGGGACCTACAATGAGCAGTTCTTC. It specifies CASSLAPGTYNEQFF.

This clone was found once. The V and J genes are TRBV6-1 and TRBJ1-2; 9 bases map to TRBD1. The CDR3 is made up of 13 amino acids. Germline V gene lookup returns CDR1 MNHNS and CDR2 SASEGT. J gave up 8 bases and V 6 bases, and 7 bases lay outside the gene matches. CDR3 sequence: CASRVTGGVGYTF. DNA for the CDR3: TGTGCCAGCAGGGTAACAGGGGGCGTAGGCTACACCTTC.

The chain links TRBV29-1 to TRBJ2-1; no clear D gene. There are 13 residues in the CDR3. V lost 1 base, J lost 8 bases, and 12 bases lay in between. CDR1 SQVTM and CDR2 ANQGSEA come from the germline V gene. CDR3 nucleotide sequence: TGCAGCGTTGAAGTTCAGGTTGCTGATGAGCAGTTCTTC. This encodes CSVEVQVADEQFF.

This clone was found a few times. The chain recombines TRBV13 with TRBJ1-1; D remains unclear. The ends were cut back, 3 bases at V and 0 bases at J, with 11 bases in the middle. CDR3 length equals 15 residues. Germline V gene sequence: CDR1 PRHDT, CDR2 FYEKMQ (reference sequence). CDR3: CASSFPNYLNTEAFF. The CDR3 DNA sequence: TGTGCCAGCAGCTTTCCGAACTATCTGAACACTGAAGCTTTCTTT.

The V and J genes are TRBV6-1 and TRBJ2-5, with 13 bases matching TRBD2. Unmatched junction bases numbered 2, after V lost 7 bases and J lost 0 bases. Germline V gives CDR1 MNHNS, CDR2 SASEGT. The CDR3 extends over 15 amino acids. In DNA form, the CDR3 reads TGTGCCAGCACCGGACTAGCGGGAGACCAAGAGACCCAGTACTTC. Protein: CASTGLAGDQETQYF.

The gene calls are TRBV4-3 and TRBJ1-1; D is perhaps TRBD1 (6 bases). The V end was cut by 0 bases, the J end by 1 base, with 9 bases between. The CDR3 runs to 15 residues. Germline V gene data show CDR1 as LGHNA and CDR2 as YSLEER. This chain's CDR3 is CASSQDPTGNTEAFF. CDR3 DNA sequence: TGCGCCAGCAGCCAAGATCCGACAGGGAACACTGAAGCTTTCTTT.

Here the CDR3 DNA reads TGTGCCAGCAGCTTGCGCGGGGGGCCGTACGAGCAGTACTTC. It translates to CASSLRGGPYEQYF. V and J are TRBV5-6 and TRBJ2-7; 8 nucleotides agree with TRBD2. The CDR3 runs 14 residues. With 1 base clipped from V and 4 bases from J, the junction kept 4 bases outside the gene matches. Germline V gene data show CDR1 as SGHDT and CDR2 as YYEEEE.

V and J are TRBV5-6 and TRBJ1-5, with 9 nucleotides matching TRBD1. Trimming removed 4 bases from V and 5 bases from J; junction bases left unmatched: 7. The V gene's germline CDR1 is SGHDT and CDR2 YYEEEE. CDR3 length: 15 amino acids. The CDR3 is CASSQGQGGHQPQHF. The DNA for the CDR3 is TGTGCCAGCAGCCAGGGACAGGGAGGGCATCAGCCCCAGCATTTT.

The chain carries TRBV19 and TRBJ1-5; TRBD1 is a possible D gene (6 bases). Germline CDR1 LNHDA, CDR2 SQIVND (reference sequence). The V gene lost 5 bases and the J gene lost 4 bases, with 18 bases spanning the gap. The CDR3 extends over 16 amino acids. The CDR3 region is CASSPTPSGANQPQHF. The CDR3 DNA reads TGTGCCAGTAGTCCAACCCCATCAGGGGCAAATCAGCCCCAGCATTTT.

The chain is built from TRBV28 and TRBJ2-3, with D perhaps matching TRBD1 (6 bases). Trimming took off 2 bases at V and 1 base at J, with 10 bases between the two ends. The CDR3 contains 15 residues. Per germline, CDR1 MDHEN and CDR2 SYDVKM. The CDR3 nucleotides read TGTGCCAGCAGTTTAGGGGGCGCGGGCACAGATACGCAGTATTTT. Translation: CASSLGGAGTDTQYF. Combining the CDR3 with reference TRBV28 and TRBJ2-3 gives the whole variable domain DVKVTQSSRYLVKRTGEKVFLECVQDMDHENMFWYRQDPGLGLRLIYFSYDVKMKEKGDIPEGYSVSREKKERFSLILESASTNQTSMYLCASSLGGAGTDTQYFGPGTRLTVL.

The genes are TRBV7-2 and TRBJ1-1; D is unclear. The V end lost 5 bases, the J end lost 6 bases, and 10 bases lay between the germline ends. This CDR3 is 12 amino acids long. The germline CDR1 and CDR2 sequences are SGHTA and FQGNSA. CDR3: CASSPQSAEAFF. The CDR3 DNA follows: TGTGCCAGCAGCCCACAGTCAGCTGAAGCTTTCTTT.

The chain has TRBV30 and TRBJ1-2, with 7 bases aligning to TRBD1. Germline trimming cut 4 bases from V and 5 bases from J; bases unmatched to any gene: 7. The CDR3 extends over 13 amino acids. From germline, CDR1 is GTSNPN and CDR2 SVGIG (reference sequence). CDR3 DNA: TGTGCCTGGAAGGACAGGACTTTTTATGGCTACACCTTC. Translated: CAWKDRTFYGYTF.